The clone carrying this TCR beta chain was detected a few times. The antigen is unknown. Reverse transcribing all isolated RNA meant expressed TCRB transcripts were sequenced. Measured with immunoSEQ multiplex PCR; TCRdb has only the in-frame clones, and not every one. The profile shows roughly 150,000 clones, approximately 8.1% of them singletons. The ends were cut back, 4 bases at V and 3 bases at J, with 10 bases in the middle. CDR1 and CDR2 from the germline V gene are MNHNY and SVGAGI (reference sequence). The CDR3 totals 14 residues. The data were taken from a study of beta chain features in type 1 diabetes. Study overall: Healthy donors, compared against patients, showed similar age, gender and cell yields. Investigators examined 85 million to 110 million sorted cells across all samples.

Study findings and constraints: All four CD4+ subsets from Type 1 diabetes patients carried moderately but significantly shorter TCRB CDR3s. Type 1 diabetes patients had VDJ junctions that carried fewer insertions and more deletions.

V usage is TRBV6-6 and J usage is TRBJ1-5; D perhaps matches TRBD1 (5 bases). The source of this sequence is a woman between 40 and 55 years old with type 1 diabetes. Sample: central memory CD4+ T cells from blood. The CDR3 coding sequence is TGTGCCAGCAGTTTCGACAGCTACAATCAGCCCCAGCATTTT. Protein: CASSFDSYNQPQHF.